This TCR beta chain was recovered during a study of shared clonotypes between healthy human individuals. Repertoires were generated with immunoSEQ multiplex PCR, while TCRdb's copy carries only in-frame clones and drops some. Counted here are 2.5 million or so clones, roughly nine tenths occurring once; the ten biggest clones make up over 0.12%. Looked up from germline, CDR1 is MDHEN and CDR2 is SYDVKM. V was clipped by 10 bases and J by 5 bases, with 12 bases between them. This CDR3 contains 12 residues. The chain links TRBV28 to TRBJ2-1, with a possible D match to TRBD2 (7 bases). Sequenced: naive CD4+ T cells sorted from blood. As to subset: CD45RA+ positively selected. This TCR was sampled from a man aged 18 to 29 in good health. The chain's CDR3 is CATSGGNNEQFF. DNA of the CDR3: TGTGCCACATCGGGGGGCAACAATGAGCAGTTCTTC. The full variable domain, rest sourced from reference TRBV28 and TRBJ2-1, is DVKVTQSSRYLVKRTGEKVFLECVQDMDHENMFWYRQDPGLGLRLIYFSYDVKMKEKGDIPEGYSVSREKKERFSLILESASTNQTSMYLCATSGGNNEQFFGPGTRLTVL.